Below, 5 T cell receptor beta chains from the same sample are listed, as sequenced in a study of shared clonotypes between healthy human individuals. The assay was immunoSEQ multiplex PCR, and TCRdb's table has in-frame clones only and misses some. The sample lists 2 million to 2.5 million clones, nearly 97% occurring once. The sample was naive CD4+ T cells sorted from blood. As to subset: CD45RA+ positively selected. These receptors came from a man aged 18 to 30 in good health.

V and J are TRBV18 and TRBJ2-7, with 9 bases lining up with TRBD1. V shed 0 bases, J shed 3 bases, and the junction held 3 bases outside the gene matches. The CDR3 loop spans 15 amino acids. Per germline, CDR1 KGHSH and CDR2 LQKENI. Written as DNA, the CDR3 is TGTGCCAGCTCACCACCGGGACAGGGTCACTACGAGCAGTACTTC. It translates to CASSPPGQGHYEQYF.

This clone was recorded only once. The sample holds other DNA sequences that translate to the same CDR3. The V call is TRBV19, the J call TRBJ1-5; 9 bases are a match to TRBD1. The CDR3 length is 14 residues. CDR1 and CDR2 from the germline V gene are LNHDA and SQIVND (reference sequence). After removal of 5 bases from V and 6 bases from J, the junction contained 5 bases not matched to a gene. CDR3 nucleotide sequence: TGTGCCAGTAGTTCCCAGACAGGGGGTCAGCCCCAGCATTTT. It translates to CASSSQTGGQPQHF. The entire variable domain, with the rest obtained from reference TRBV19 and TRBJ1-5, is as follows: DGGITQSPKYLFRKEGQNVTLSCEQNLNHDAMYWYRQDPGQGLRLIYYSQIVNDFQKGDIAEGYSVSREKKESFPLTVTSAQKNPTAFYLCASSSQTGGQPQHFGDGTRLSIL.

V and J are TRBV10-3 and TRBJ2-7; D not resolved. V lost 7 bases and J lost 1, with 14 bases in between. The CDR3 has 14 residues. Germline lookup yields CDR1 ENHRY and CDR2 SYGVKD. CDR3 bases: TGTGCCATCACGCGCTCAGAAGGATCCTACGAGCAGTACTTC. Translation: CAITRSEGSYEQYF.

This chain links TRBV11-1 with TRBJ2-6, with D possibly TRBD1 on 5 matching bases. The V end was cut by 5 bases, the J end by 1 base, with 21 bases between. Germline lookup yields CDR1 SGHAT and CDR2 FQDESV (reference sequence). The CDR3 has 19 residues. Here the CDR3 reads CASSPATAGWVSGANVLTF. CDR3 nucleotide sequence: TGTGCCAGCAGCCCCGCAACTGCAGGGTGGGTTTCTGGGGCCAACGTCCTGACTTTC.

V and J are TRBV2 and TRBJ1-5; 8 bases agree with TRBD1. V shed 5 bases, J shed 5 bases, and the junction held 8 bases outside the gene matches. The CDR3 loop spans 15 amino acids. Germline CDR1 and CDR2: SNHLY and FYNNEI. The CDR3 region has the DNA TGTGCCAGCAGTCCGTTCGCAGGGGGCCATCAGCCCCAGCATTTT. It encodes CASSPFAGGHQPQHF. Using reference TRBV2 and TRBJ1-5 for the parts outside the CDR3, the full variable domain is EPEVTQTPSHQVTQMGQEVILRCVPISNHLYFYWYRQILGQKVEFLVSFYNNEISEKSEIFDDQFSVERPDGSNFTLKIRSTKLEDSAMYFCASSPFAGGHQPQHFGDGTRLSIL.